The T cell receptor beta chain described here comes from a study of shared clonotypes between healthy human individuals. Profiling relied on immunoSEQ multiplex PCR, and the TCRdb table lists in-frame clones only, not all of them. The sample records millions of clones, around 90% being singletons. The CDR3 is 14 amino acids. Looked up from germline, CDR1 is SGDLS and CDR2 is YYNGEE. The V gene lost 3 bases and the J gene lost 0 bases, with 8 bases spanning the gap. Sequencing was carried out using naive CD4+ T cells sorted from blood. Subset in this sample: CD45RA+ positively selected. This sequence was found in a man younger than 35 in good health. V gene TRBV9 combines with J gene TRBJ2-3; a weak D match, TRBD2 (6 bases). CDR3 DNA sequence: TGTGCCAGCAGCGAACTAGCAAGCACAGATACGCAGTATTTT. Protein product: CASSELASTDTQYF.